This TCR beta chain was sequenced during a study of beta chain features in type 1 diabetes. About the research overall: The patient and healthy donor groups were comparable for age, gender and cell yields. Study results and limitations: Type 1 diabetes patients showed a moderate but significant shortening of TCRB CDR3s in all four CD4+ subsets. The study found that naive, central memory and Treg TCRB repertoires appeared more similar in patients than in healthy donors. Insertions were fewer and deletions more numerous at VDJ junctions in type 1 diabetes patients.

The sequenced template was cDNA made from the entire isolated RNA. Sequencing was performed with immunoSEQ multiplex PCR; in TCRdb, only in-frame clones are kept and a portion is missing. The table has fewer than 350,000 clones, roughly a fifth seen once. Germline V gives CDR1 SEHNR, CDR2 FQNEAQ (reference sequence). Trimming pared 5 bases from V and 0 bases from J, leaving 12 bases between. CDR3 length: 15 residues. On this clone: Its antigen is undetermined.

V is TRBV7-9 and J is TRBJ2-3; TRBD1 might be the D (6 bases). Sample: naive CD4+ T cells from blood. The sequence was collected from a woman between 18 and 30 years old in good health. CDR3 DNA: TGTGCCAGCAGCGGAATACAGGGAAGCACAGATACGCAGTATTTT. It encodes CASSGIQGSTDTQYF.